The 23 T cell receptor beta chains below were found in one sample sequenced in a study of OX40 agonist ivuxolimab in advanced cancers. Preparation of the library involved the immunoSEQ multiplex PCR assay. Not all clones reach the TCRdb copy of this immuneACCESS table, which keeps in-frame sequences only. Checked studies attribute under half of the gap to unresolved V genes and leave the rest unexplained. The sample table records fewer than 120,000 clones; over 85% of these occur just once. Less than 0.35% of the sample comes from the top ten. The source was CD4+ or CD8+ T cells sorted from blood, collected in a trial of the OX40 agonist ivuxolimab. The receptors were gathered from an adult with an advanced solid tumor such as melanoma, head and neck, liver or kidney cancer.

This rearrangement joins TRBV7-2 to TRBJ2-1, with 7 positions matching TRBD2. V was clipped by 1 base and J by 5 bases; unmatched bases: 2. Germline values: CDR1 SGHTA, CDR2 FQGNSA. The CDR3 sequence is 14 residues long. The CDR3 here is CASSLERDDNEQFF. The CDR3 coding sequence is TGTGCCAGCAGCTTAGAGCGGGACGACAATGAGCAGTTCTTC.

The chain has TRBV5-4 and TRBJ2-5; maybe TRBD2 (6 bases). This CDR3 is built from 13 residues. The V gene lost 2 bases and the J gene lost 4 bases, with 9 bases spanning the gap. Germline V lookup: CDR1 SGHNT, CDR2 YYREEE (reference sequence). This CDR3 is CASSFIGGETQYF. The CDR3 DNA is TGTGCCAGCAGCTTTATCGGGGGAGAGACCCAGTACTTC.

J is TRBJ1-1 and V is TRBV7-8; D ambiguous. The CDR3 is made up of 14 amino acids. Per the germline V gene, CDR1 is SGHVS and CDR2 is FQNEAQ. V dropped 2 bases and J dropped 1 base, with 8 bases sitting between them. CDR3 protein: CASSLLAGNTEAFF. The CDR3 DNA follows: TGTGCCAGCAGCTTACTGGCAGGGAACACTGAAGCTTTCTTT.

This clone came up once. The V and J genes are TRBV6-6 and TRBJ2-5, with TRBD1 identical over 9 bases. CDR3 length: 15 residues. The V gene's germline CDR1 is MNHNY and CDR2 SVGAGI (reference sequence). Losses at the gene ends were 2 bases for V and 1 base for J; bases not matched to a gene: 2. This CDR3 reads CASSYPGQGQETQYF. CDR3 nucleotides: TGTGCCAGCAGTTACCCGGGACAGGGCCAAGAGACCCAGTACTTC.

The V call is TRBV9, the J call TRBJ2-6; 8 bases map to TRBD1. The CDR3 totals 18 residues. CDR1 is SGDLS and CDR2 is YYNGEE in the germline V gene. The V segment lost 0 bases and the J segment 3 bases; nucleotides outside the gene matches: 8. Here the CDR3 reads CASSVGRTGTNGANVLTF. The CDR3, as DNA: TGTGCCAGCAGCGTAGGGAGGACAGGGACGAATGGGGCCAACGTCCTGACTTTC.

The chain carries TRBV28 and TRBJ1-1, with no clear D. Germline loops: CDR1 MDHEN, CDR2 SYDVKM. Trimming removed 3 bases from V and 5 bases from J, with 7 bases in between. This CDR3 is 12 amino acids long. The CDR3 region has the DNA TGTGCCAGCAGTTTCGGGTGGACTGAAGCTTTCTTT. Its protein is CASSFGWTEAFF.

The chain combines TRBV5-1 with TRBJ2-1, with D perhaps matching TRBD2 (6 bases). CDR1 SGHRS and CDR2 YFSETQ come from the germline V gene. This CDR3 contains 16 residues. Trimming cost V 3 bases and J 5 bases, with 18 bases left between them. The CDR3 protein is CASSSGRPGPNNEQFF. CDR3 DNA: TGCGCCAGCAGCTCGGGGAGGCCAGGGCCGAACAATGAGCAGTTCTTC.

The V and J genes are TRBV25-1 and TRBJ2-7; tentatively, D is TRBD1 (6 bases). Germline V gene data show CDR1 as MGHDK and CDR2 as SYGVNS. V lost 4 bases, J lost 2 bases, and 15 bases lay in between. The CDR3 loop spans 15 amino acids. In nucleotides, the CDR3 is TGTGCCAGCAGTGGACGACCCGGGACAACCTACGAGCAGTACTTC. Encoded protein: CASSGRPGTTYEQYF.

The CDR3 coding sequence is TGTGCCAGCAGCCCCCGGGACAGGGTGAACGAAGATACGCAGTATTTT. It yields the protein CASSPRDRVNEDTQYF. The V and J genes are TRBV7-9 and TRBJ2-3; the match to TRBD1 covers 9 bases. Trimming cost V 5 bases and J 5 bases; bases outside gene matches: 11. Germline loops: CDR1 SEHNR, CDR2 FQNEAQ (reference sequence). The CDR3 totals 16 residues.

The gene calls are TRBV5-1 and TRBJ1-3; no firm D call. Trimming removed 0 bases from V and 0 bases from J, with 4 bases in between. Germline assignment: CDR1 SGHRS and CDR2 YFSETQ. This CDR3 spans 14 amino acids. CDR3 bases: TGCGCCAGCAGCTTGGGTCACTCTGGAAACACCATATATTTT. Its protein product is CASSLGHSGNTIYF.

V is TRBV18 and J is TRBJ2-2; 7 bases map to TRBD1. The germline gives CDR1 KGHSH, CDR2 LQKENI. The CDR3 runs to 15 residues. The V and J ends lost 4 bases and 5 bases, in that order; junction bases with no gene match: 7. The DNA of the CDR3 is TGTGCCAGCTCACAAGAGACAGGGTGGACCGGGGAGCTGTTTTTT. Amino acids: CASSQETGWTGELFF.

V gene TRBV7-2 combines with J gene TRBJ1-2; D is undetermined. Trimming cost V 5 bases and J 3 bases, with 10 bases left between them. Germline CDR1 SGHTA, CDR2 FQGNSA. This CDR3 region has 13 residues. The DNA of the CDR3 is TGTGCCAGCAGCAGGGCTTCATACTATGGCTACACCTTC. Translating gives CASSRASYYGYTF.

There are a few counts of this clone. The chain has TRBV6-6 and TRBJ2-7; 11 bases map to TRBD1. From germline, CDR1 is MNHNY and CDR2 SVGAGI (reference sequence). The CDR3 consists of 14 residues. J lost 6 bases, V lost 5 bases, and 6 bases had no gene match. The CDR3 DNA is TGTGCCAGCAGTCCCGGACAGGGGGCGCTCGAGCAGTACTTC. It encodes CASSPGQGALEQYF.

The gene calls are TRBV5-5 and TRBJ1-1; tentatively, D is TRBD1 (5 bases). V lost 4 bases to trimming and J lost 0 bases, with 13 bases between them. The CDR3 runs to 15 residues. Germline V gene data show CDR1 as SGHKS and CDR2 as YYEKEE (reference sequence). CDR3 bases: TGTGCCAGCAGCCTAGGGCAGGGTGTGAACACTGAAGCTTTCTTT. Protein sequence: CASSLGQGVNTEAFF. Full variable domain (outside the CDR3, taken from reference TRBV5-5 and TRBJ1-1): DAGVTQSPTHLIKTRGQQVTLRCSPISGHKSVSWYQQVLGQGPQFIFQYYEKEERGRGNFPDRFSARQFPNYSSELNVNALLLGDSALYLCASSLGQGVNTEAFFGQGTRLTVV.

The CDR3 nucleotides are TGTGCCAGCAGTTTAGTGGCAGGGGGCGCCTTTACTAATGAAAAACTGTTTTTT. This codes for CASSLVAGGAFTNEKLFF. The rearrangement joins TRBV28 to TRBJ1-4; 8 bases fit TRBD1. The CDR3 runs to 18 residues. CDR1 is MDHEN and CDR2 is SYDVKM in the germline V gene. After removal of 2 bases from V and 2 bases from J, the junction contained 10 bases not matched to a gene.

This sequence joins TRBV7-2 and TRBJ2-4; 7 positions agree with TRBD2. CDR3 size: 17 residues. V lost 4 bases, J lost 1 base, and 10 bases stayed unmatched. Germline values: CDR1 SGHTA, CDR2 FQGNSA. CDR3 coding DNA: TGTGCCAGCAGCTCCTACCGGGGGGAGAAGGCCAAAAACATTCAGTACTTC. Translating it yields CASSSYRGEKAKNIQYF.

This clone was detected only once. This chain joins TRBV6-6 and TRBJ1-6; 8 bases fit TRBD1. Germline assignment: CDR1 MNHNY and CDR2 SVGAGI (reference sequence). Trimming removed 5 bases from V and 12 bases from J; junction bases left unmatched: 6. The CDR3 has 13 amino acids. CDR3 sequence (DNA): TGTGCCAGCAGTCCGGACAGGGCGGAACCCCTCCACTTT. Translating it yields CASSPDRAEPLHF.

V is TRBV6-5 and J is TRBJ1-1, with unresolved D. CDR1 is MNHEY and CDR2 is SVGAGI in the germline V gene. V was shortened by 2 bases and J by 4 bases, with 11 bases between the two germline ends. The CDR3 spans 14 residues. Here the CDR3 DNA reads TGTGCCAGCAGTTACATATCCCGGGGCACTGAAGCTTTCTTT. Translated, it gives CASSYISRGTEAFF.

The chain recombines TRBV5-6 with TRBJ2-3; the D is unclear. This CDR3 region has 15 residues. The ends were cut back, 0 bases at V and 2 bases at J, with 10 bases in the middle. Germline loops: CDR1 SGHDT, CDR2 YYEEEE. Here the CDR3 reads CASSLARANTDTQYF. In DNA form, the CDR3 reads TGTGCCAGCAGCTTGGCCAGAGCGAACACAGATACGCAGTATTTT. Supplemented by reference TRBV5-6 and TRBJ2-3, the full variable domain reads DAGVTQSPTHLIKTRGQQVTLRCSPKSGHDTVSWYQQALGQGPQFIFQYYEEEERQRGNFPDRFSGHQFPNYSSELNVNALLLGDSALYLCASSLARANTDTQYFGPGTRLTVL.

CDR3 region: CASSLSSYTGSNYGYTF. The DNA for the CDR3 is TGTGCCAGCAGCTTATCATCCTATACCGGGTCCAACTATGGCTACACCTTC. The chain carries TRBV7-2 and TRBJ1-2; D remains unclear. Germline V gene lookup returns CDR1 SGHTA and CDR2 FQGNSA. The CDR3 totals 17 residues. With 2 bases removed from V and 2 bases from J, the gap between germline ends came to 18 bases.

This clone showed up just a few times. This chain joins TRBV11-3 and TRBJ1-6; no definite D call. The germline V gene has CDR1 SGHNT and CDR2 YENEEA. The CDR3 is 12 amino acids. With 1 base removed from V and 10 bases from J, the gap between germline ends came to 5 bases. The CDR3 DNA reads as TGTGCCAGCAGCTTAGGATCGTCACCCCTCCACTTT. Translation gives CASSLGSSPLHF.

V usage is TRBV5-1 and J usage is TRBJ2-5; D remains ambiguous. CDR1 is SGHRS, CDR2 YFSETQ, per germline. There are 12 residues in the CDR3. V was clipped by 0 bases and J by 6 bases, with 6 bases between them. DNA of the CDR3: TGCGCCAGCAGCTTGGCAGGCCAGACCCAGTACTTC. The encoded protein is CASSLAGQTQYF.

V usage is TRBV5-1 and J usage is TRBJ1-3, with D possibly being TRBD1 (6 bases). CDR1 and CDR2 (germline): SGHRS, YFSETQ. The CDR3 contains 15 residues. Trimming pared 1 base from V and 3 bases from J, leaving 11 bases between. The CDR3 nucleotides read TGCGCCAGCAGCTTGCCAGGGGCACTTGGAAACACCATATATTTT. Protein: CASSLPGALGNTIYF.